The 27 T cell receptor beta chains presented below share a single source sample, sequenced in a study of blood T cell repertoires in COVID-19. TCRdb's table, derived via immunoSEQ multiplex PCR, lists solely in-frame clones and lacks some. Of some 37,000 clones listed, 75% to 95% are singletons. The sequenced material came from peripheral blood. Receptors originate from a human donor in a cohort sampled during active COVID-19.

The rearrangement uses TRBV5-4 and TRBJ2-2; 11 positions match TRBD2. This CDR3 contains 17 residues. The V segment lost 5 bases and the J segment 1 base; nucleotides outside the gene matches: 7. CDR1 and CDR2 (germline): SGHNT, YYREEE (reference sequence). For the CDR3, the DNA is TGTGCCAGCAGTTCAGGACTAGCGGGCTTGAACACCGGGGAGCTGTTTTTT. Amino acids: CASSSGLAGLNTGELFF.

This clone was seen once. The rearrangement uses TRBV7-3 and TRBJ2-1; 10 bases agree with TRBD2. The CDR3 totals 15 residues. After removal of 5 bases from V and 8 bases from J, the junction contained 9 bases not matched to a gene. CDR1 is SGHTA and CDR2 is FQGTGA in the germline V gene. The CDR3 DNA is TGTGCCAGCAGCCCCCAGAGCGGGAGGGCCGATGAGCAGTTCTTC. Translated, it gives CASSPQSGRADEQFF.

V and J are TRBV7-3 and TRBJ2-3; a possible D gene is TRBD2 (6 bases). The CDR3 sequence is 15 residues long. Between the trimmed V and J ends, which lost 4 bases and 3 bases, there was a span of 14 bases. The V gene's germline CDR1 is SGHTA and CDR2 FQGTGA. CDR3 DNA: TGTGCCAGCAGCTCGGGCGGGGCAGGGACAGATACGCAGTATTTT. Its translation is CASSSGGAGTDTQYF. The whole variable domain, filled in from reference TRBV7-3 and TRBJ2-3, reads GAGVSQTPSNKVTEKGKYVELRCDPISGHTALYWYRQSLGQGPEFLIYFQGTGAADDSGLPNDRFFAVRPEGSVSTLKIQRTERGDSAVYLCASSSGGAGTDTQYFGPGTRLTVL.

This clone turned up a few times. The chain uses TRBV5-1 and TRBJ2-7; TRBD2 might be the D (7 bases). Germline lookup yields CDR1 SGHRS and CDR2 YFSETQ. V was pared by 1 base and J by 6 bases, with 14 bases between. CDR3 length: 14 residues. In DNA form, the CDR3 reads TGCGCCAGCAGCTTGACGGGGGGCCCCATCGAGCAGTACTTC. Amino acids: CASSLTGGPIEQYF.

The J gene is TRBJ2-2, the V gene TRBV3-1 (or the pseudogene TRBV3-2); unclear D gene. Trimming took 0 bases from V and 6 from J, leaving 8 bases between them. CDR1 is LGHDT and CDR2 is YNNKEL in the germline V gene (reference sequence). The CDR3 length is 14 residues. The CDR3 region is CASSQDWAAGELFF. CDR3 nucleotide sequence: TGTGCCAGCAGCCAAGATTGGGCAGCCGGGGAGCTGTTTTTT.

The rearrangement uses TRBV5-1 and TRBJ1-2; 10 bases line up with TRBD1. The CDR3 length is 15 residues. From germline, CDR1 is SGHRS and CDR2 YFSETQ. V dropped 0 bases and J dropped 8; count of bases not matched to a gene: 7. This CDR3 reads CASSLVGTGAAGYTF. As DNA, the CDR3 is TGCGCCAGCAGCTTGGTTGGGACAGGGGCGGCCGGCTACACCTTC.

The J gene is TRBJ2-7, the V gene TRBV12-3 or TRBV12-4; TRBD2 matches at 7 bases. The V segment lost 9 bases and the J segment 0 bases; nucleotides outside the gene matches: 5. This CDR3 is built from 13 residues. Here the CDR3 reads CASTGTNSYEQYF. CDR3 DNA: TGTGCCAGTACCGGGACTAACTCCTACGAGCAGTACTTC.

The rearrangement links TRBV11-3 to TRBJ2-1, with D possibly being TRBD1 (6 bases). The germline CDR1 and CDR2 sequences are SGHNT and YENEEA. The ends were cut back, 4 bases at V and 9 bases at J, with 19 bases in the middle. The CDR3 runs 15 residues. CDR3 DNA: TGTGCCAGCAGCTCCCAAACAGGGAGAGGAGCTGAGCAGTTCTTC. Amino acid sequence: CASSSQTGRGAEQFF.

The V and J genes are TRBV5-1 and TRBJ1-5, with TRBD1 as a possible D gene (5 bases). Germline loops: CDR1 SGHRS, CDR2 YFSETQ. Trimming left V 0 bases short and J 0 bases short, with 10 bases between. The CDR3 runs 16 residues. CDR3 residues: CASSLEGANSNQPQHF. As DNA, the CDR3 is TGCGCCAGCAGCTTGGAAGGGGCAAATAGCAATCAGCCCCAGCATTTT.

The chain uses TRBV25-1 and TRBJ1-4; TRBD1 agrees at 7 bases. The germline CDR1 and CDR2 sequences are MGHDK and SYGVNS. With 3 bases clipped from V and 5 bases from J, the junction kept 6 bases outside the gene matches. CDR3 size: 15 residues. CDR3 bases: TGTGCCAGCAGTGAGTCGACAGGGCGCAATGAAAAACTGTTTTTT. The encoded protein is CASSESTGRNEKLFF. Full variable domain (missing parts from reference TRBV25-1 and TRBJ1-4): EADIYQTPRYLVIGTGKKITLECSQTMGHDKMYWYQQDPGMELHLIHYSYGVNSTEKGDLSSESTVSRIRTEHFPLTLESARPSHTSQYLCASSESTGRNEKLFFGSGTQLSVL.

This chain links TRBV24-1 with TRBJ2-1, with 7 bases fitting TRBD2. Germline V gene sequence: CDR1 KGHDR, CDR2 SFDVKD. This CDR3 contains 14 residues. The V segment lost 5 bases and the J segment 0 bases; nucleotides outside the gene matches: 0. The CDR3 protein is CATSAGGSYNEQFF. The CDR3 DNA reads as TGTGCCACCAGTGCGGGGGGCTCCTACAATGAGCAGTTCTTC.

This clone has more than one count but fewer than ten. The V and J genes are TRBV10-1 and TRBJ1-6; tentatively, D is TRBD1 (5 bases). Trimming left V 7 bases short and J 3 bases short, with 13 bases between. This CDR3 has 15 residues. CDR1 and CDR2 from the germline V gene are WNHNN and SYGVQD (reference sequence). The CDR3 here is CASTVDSSYNSPLHF. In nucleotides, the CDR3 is TGCGCCAGCACGGTCGACAGCAGCTATAATTCACCCCTCCACTTT.

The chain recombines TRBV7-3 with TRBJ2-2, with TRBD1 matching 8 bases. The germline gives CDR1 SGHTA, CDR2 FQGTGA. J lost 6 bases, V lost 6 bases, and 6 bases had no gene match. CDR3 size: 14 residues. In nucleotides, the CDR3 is TGTGCCAGCAGAAAGGGACAGGCGGCCGGGGAGCTGTTTTTT. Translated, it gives CASRKGQAAGELFF.

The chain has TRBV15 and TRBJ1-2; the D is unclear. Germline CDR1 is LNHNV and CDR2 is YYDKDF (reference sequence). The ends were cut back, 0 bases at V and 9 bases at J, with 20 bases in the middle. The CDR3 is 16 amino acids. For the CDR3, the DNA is TGTGCCACCAGCAGAGATGGGGAGGGTCTTGCGGTGCGCTACACCTTC. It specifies CATSRDGEGLAVRYTF.

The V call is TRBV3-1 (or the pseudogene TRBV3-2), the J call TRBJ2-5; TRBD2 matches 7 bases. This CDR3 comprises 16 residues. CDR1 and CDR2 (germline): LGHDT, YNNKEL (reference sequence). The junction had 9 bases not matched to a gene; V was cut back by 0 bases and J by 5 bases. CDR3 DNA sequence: TGTGCCAGCAGCCAAGAAGCGCGCGGGAGCTCGGAGACCCAGTACTTC. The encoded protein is CASSQEARGSSETQYF.

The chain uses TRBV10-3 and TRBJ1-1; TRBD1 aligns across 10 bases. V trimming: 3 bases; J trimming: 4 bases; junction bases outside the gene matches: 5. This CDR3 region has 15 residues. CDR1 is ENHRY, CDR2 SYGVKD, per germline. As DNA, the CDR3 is TGTGCCATCAGTGAAGCGACAGGGGGCCCCACTGAAGCTTTCTTT. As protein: CAISEATGGPTEAFF.

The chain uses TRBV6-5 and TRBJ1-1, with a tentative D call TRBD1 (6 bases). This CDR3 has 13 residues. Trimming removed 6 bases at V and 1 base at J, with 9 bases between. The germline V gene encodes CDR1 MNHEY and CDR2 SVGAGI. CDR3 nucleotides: TGTGCCAGCAGCCGAGGGGGGAACACTGAAGCTTTCTTT. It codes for CASSRGGNTEAFF.

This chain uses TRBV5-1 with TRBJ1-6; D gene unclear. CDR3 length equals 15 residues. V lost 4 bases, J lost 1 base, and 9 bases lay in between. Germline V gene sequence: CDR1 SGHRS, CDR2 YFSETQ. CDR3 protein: CASSPTGSYNSPLHF. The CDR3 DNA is TGCGCCAGCAGCCCGACTGGTTCCTATAATTCACCCCTCCACTTT. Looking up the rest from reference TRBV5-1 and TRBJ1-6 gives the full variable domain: KAGVTQTPRYLIKTRGQQVTLSCSPISGHRSVSWYQQTPGQGLQFLFEYFSETQRNKGNFPGRFSGRQFSNSRSEMNVSTLELGDSALYLCASSPTGSYNSPLHFGNGTRLTVT.

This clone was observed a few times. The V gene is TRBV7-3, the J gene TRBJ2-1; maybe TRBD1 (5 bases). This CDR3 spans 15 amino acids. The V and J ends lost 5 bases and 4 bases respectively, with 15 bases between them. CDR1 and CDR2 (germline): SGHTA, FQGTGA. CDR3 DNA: TGTGCCAGCAGCCATCAGGGTGCGGTTTACAATGAGCAGTTCTTC. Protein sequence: CASSHQGAVYNEQFF.

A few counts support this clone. CDR3 loop: CASSFTGAAAEAFF. CDR3 sequence (DNA): TGTGCCAGCAGTTTTACAGGGGCAGCCGCTGAAGCTTTCTTT. The J gene is TRBJ1-1, the V gene TRBV6-5, with 7 positions matching TRBD1. The J segment lost 6 bases and the V segment lost 4 bases, leaving 8 bases of the junction unmatched. Germline CDR1 is MNHEY and CDR2 is SVGAGI. The CDR3 covers 14 residues.

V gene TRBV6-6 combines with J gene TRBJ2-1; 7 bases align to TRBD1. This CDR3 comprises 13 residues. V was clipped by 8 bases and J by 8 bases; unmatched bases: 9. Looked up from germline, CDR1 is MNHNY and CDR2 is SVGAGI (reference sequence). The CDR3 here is CASRTHRGDEQFF. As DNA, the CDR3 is TGTGCCAGCCGAACCCACAGGGGCGATGAGCAGTTCTTC.

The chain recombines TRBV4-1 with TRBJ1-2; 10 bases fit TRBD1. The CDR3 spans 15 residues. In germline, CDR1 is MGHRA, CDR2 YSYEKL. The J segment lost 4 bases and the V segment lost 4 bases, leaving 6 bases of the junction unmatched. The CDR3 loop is CASSPRDRGAYGYTF. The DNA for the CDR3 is TGCGCCAGCAGCCCCCGGGACAGGGGTGCCTATGGCTACACCTTC.

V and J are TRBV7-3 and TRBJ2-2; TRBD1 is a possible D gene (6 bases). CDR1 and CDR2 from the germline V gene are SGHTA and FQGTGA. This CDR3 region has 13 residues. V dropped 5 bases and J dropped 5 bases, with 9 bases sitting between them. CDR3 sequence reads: CASSQQGTGELFF. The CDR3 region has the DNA TGTGCCAGCAGCCAACAGGGTACCGGGGAGCTGTTTTTT.

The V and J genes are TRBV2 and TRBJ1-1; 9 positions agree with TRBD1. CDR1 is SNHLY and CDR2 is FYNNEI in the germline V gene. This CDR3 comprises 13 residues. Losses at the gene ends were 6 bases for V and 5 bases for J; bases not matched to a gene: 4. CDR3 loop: CASRQGAGTEAFF. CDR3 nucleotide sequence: TGTGCCAGCAGACAGGGGGCCGGAACTGAAGCTTTCTTT.

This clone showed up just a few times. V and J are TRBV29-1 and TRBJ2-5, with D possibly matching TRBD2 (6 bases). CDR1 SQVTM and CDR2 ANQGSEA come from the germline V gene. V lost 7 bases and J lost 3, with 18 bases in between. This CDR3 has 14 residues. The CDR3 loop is CSAAVGGGEETQYF. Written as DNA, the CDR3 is TGCAGCGCGGCGGTGGGAGGAGGAGAAGAGACCCAGTACTTC.

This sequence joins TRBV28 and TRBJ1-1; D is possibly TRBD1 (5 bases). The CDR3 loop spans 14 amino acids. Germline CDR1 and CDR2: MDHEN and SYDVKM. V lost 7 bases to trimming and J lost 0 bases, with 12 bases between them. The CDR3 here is CASIRGTMNTEAFF. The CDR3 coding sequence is TGTGCCAGCATAAGGGGTACCATGAACACTGAAGCTTTCTTT.

In DNA form, the CDR3 reads TGCGCCAGCAGTGAGGCCGGGACAGGGATAAATGAGCAGTTCTTC. Amino acids: CASSEAGTGINEQFF. The rearrangement links TRBV10-1 to TRBJ2-1, with 9 positions matching TRBD1. This CDR3 region has 15 residues. J was trimmed by 7 bases and V by 2 bases; bases with no gene match: 6. CDR1 is WNHNN and CDR2 is SYGVQD in the germline V gene (reference sequence).